The clone carrying this TCR beta chain has only a few counts. In the authors' workflow: The assay estimated nucleated cells by amplifying reference gene primers. The data were produced by immunoSEQ multiplex PCR, yet TCRdb's version contains in-frame clones alone and is incomplete. That table furnishes V, J and clone size, whereas the DNA furnished D and trimming. Among about 160,000 clones listed, roughly 86% were seen once. These data are taken from a study of blood T cell repertoires in COVID-19. Study information: T cells, B-cell-depleted T cells, or PBMCs provided the cDNA or gDNA that served as material.

The germline CDR1 and CDR2 sequences are KGHSH and LQKENI. V was trimmed by 3 bases and J by 0 bases, leaving 11 bases between them. This CDR3 comprises 16 residues. Input material: peripheral blood. The chain couples TRBV18 to TRBJ1-4; D call uncertain. The sequence derives from a woman aged 55 to 70 who had recovered from COVID-19. In DNA, the CDR3 is TGTGCCAGCTCACCCCGAGACATTGCAACTAATGAAAAACTGTTTTTT. The encoded protein is CASSPRDIATNEKLFF.